Listed below are T cell receptor beta chains from one sample, sequenced in a study of cytomegalovirus exposure and HLA in healthy donors. Generated by immunoSEQ multiplex PCR, the TCRdb table keeps only in-frame clones and is missing some. The sample table sets out roughly 34,000 clones. Material for sequencing was PBMCs. The receptors derive from a man aged 35-49 years in good health and CMV-seronegative. Both conserved end residues are part of each CDR3. The D gene is left open where the match is weak.

v_gene	j_gene	d_gene	CDR3aa	CDR3nt
TRBV7-9	TRBJ2-7	TRBD1	CASSLAATGQQSPPYEQYF	TGTGCCAGCAGCTTGGCAGCCACGGGACAGCAATCCCCTCCCTACGAGCAGTACTTC
TRBV18	TRBJ2-5	.	CASSRGQAQTQYF	TGTGCCAGCTCAAGGGGCCAGGCACAGACCCAGTACTTC
TRBV5-8	TRBJ1-2	TRBD1	CASSRMLQGSYGYTF	TGTGCCAGCAGCCGAATGTTACAGGGGAGCTATGGCTACACCTTC
TRBV30	TRBJ2-1	TRBD2	CAGSVGLAADNEQFF	TGTGCCGGGAGTGTAGGGCTAGCGGCCGACAATGAGCAGTTCTTC
TRBV5-4	TRBJ2-1	TRBD2	CASSPSGRVHNEQFF	TGTGCCAGCAGCCCTAGCGGGAGGGTTCACAATGAGCAGTTCTTC
TRBV5-1	TRBJ2-7	TRBD1	CASSGALGQGSSYEQYF	TGCGCCAGCAGCGGAGCTCTGGGACAGGGGTCCTCCTACGAGCAGTACTTC
TRBV4-3	TRBJ1-2	.	CASSQDQINYGYTF	TGCGCCAGCAGCCAAGATCAGATAAACTATGGCTACACCTTC
TRBV28	TRBJ2-7	TRBD1	CASSSRSTGQGLSPYSYEQYF	TGTGCCAGCAGTTCTAGATCAACGGGACAGGGCCTTTCACCTTATTCCTACGAGCAGTACTTC
TRBV6-6	TRBJ2-7	.	CASWSRQIGHEQYF	TGTGCCAGCTGGAGCCGACAGATCGGACACGAGCAGTACTTC
TRBV13	TRBJ2-2	TRBD2	CASSKTSARNTGELFF	TGTGCCAGCAGTAAAACTAGCGCGCGGAACACCGGGGAGCTGTTTTTT
TRBV27	TRBJ1-1	.	CASSLNTEAFF	TGTGCCAGCAGCTTGAACACTGAAGCTTTCTTT
TRBV29-1	TRBJ2-3	.	CSVDRGWSDTQYF	TGCAGCGTTGATAGGGGATGGTCAGATACGCAGTATTTT
TRBV19	TRBJ2-7	.	CASIWPPGDSYEQYF	TGTGCCAGTATATGGCCCCCGGGGGACTCCTACGAGCAGTACTTC
TRBV18	TRBJ2-7	.	CASSPMEGAEQYF	TGTGCCAGCTCACCGATGGAGGGCGCCGAGCAGTACTTC
TRBV2	TRBJ1-5	TRBD1	CASSPTGVGQPQHF	TGTGCCAGCAGTCCGACAGGGGTGGGGCAGCCCCAGCATTTT
TRBV6-5	TRBJ2-5	TRBD2	CASSYFGLAGQETQYF	TGTGCCAGCAGTTACTTTGGACTAGCGGGCCAAGAGACCCAGTACTTC
TRBV9	TRBJ2-6	.	CASSVARSGGANVLTF	TGTGCCAGCAGCGTAGCTCGGTCTGGTGGGGCCAACGTCCTGACTTTC
TRBV5-5	TRBJ2-7	TRBD2	CASSSLAEAYEQYF	TGTGCCAGCAGCTCACTAGCGGAGGCCTACGAGCAGTACTTC
TRBV4-3	TRBJ1-4	TRBD1	CASSQAGTGSELLFF	TGCGCCAGCAGCCAGGCCGGGACAGGTTCAGAATTACTGTTTTTT
TRBV4-3	TRBJ1-1	TRBD1	CASSQGTTGNAEAFF	TGCGCCAGCAGCCAGGGGACGACAGGGAACGCTGAAGCTTTCTTT
TRBV6-6	TRBJ1-4	.	CASTYGRGNDNEKLFF	TGTGCCAGCACCTACGGTCGGGGAAATGACAATGAAAAACTGTTTTTT
TRBV18	TRBJ2-7	.	CASSPRKDSYEQYF	TGTGCCAGCTCACCGAGGAAAGACTCCTACGAGCAGTACTTC
TRBV9	TRBJ1-5	.	CASSGEFGVGQPQHF	TGTGCCAGCAGCGGTGAATTTGGAGTTGGGCAGCCCCAGCATTTT
TRBV5-4	TRBJ2-1	.	CASTTPKTSNNEQFF	TGTGCCAGCACCACCCCGAAGACTAGTAACAATGAGCAGTTCTTC
TRBV5-4	TRBJ1-1	.	CASSLGRGAPKTEAFF	TGTGCCAGCAGCTTGGGACGAGGAGCCCCGAAGACTGAAGCTTTCTTT
TRBV29-1	TRBJ1-5	.	CSVEEIEGQPQHF	TGCAGCGTTGAAGAAATCGAGGGTCAGCCCCAGCATTTT